The T cell receptor beta chain described here comes from a study of blood T cells in healthy people across ages. This CDR3 region has 13 residues. The V gene lost 0 bases and the J gene lost 5 bases, with 8 bases spanning the gap. The germline V gene has CDR1 SGDLS and CDR2 YYNGEE. Combining a sample-barcoded 5' primer with a J-beta primer mix, a second PCR ran for roughly 6 to 12 cycles. TCRdb independently ran MiXCR on the 5' RACE reads; one entry per CDR3 protein. The repertoire holds roughly 500,000 distinct CDR3 sequences, with less than 25% as singletons. This sample was shared with a second study, whose subject was T cells of mothers and their children. That work contributes: The donors comprised about six children and their three healthy Caucasian mothers.

V is TRBV9 and J is TRBJ1-1; D is ambiguous. The receptor was derived from a boy aged 10-17 years in good health. Sequenced sample: blood. The CDR3 protein is CASSVGSETEAFF. The DNA for the CDR3 is TGTGCCAGCAGCGTAGGCTCGGAGACTGAAGCTTTCTTT.